Sequencing of this T cell receptor (beta chain) was carried out in a study of shared clonotypes between healthy human individuals. Here immunoSEQ multiplex PCR was the method, and the copy in TCRdb shows in-frame clones only, minus some. The repertoire includes fewer than 1.6 million clones, 97% to 99% of them detected once, and approximately 0.4% sits in the top ten. The study, taken as a whole, reports: Only blood underwent sampling, and tissue repertoires likely differ.

V was pared by 4 bases and J by 6 bases, with 18 bases between. Germline CDR1 is LNHDA and CDR2 is SQIVND (reference sequence). The CDR3 spans 15 residues. Every donor was a Caucasian adult from Nashville, Tennessee. Comments on this clone: Its antigen is unknown.

The chain has TRBV19 and TRBJ1-1, with TRBD1 as a possible D gene (6 bases). Source material: naive CD4+ T cells sorted from blood. Subset of the sample: CD45RA+ positively selected. The clonotype originates from a man aged 25-40 years in good health. Here the CDR3 reads CASSSLGQRGAEAFF. The CDR3 DNA is TGTGCCAGTAGTAGCCTTGGACAGCGGGGAGCTGAAGCTTTCTTT. Full variable domain (missing parts from reference TRBV19 and TRBJ1-1): DGGITQSPKYLFRKEGQNVTLSCEQNLNHDAMYWYRQDPGQGLRLIYYSQIVNDFQKGDIAEGYSVSREKKESFPLTVTSAQKNPTAFYLCASSSLGQRGAEAFFGQGTRLTVV.